This T cell receptor beta chain is from a study of OX40 agonist ivuxolimab in advanced cancers. Whole-study context: People in dose escalation had one of these cancers: hepatocellular carcinoma, melanoma, renal cell or head and neck cancer. Partial responses were achieved by three patients, one with hepatocellular carcinoma and two with cutaneous melanoma.

CDR3 length: 15 amino acids. The V and J ends lost 1 base and 5 bases, in that order; junction bases with no gene match: 7. The germline CDR1 and CDR2 sequences are SGHAT and FQNNGV. As for this clone: Its antigen remains unknown.

Study conclusions and caveats: Clonal expansion in partial responders at 0.1-3.0 mg/kg ranked among the lowest.

TCRdb keeps only in-frame clones here, not all; method: immunoSEQ multiplex PCR. The sample has about 61,000 clones; 83% are singletons. Sequenced material: CD4+ or CD8+ T cells sorted from blood, taken in a trial of the OX40 agonist ivuxolimab. V usage is TRBV11-2 and J usage is TRBJ2-5, with 7 nucleotides matching TRBD1. The sequence was obtained from an adult with an advanced solid tumor such as melanoma, head and neck, liver or kidney cancer. The CDR3 is CASSLAGGKRETQYF. For the CDR3, the DNA is TGTGCCAGCAGCTTAGCAGGGGGTAAAAGGGAGACCCAGTACTTC.